The text below deals with one T cell receptor (beta chain). Only in-frame clones appear in the TCRdb table, and some are missing; sequencing was by immunoSEQ multiplex PCR. The top ten clones hold around 1.1% of a sample with more than 80,000 clones, nearly 95% of them seen once. The sample comes from a study of T cell changes during pregnancy in multiple sclerosis. The specimen was peripheral blood, collected in the second trimester of pregnancy. The TCR comes from a female donor with multiple sclerosis, enrolled in a pregnancy study.

CDR3 nucleotide sequence: TGCGCCAGCAGCTTGGAACACAGGCCCCGCGAGCAGTACTTC. Residues: CASSLEHRPREQYF. V gene TRBV5-1 combines with J gene TRBJ2-7; weak D call: TRBD1 (5 bases). The V gene lost 0 bases and the J gene lost 6 bases, with 13 bases spanning the gap. The CDR3 loop spans 14 amino acids. CDR1 and CDR2 from the germline V gene are SGHRS and YFSETQ.